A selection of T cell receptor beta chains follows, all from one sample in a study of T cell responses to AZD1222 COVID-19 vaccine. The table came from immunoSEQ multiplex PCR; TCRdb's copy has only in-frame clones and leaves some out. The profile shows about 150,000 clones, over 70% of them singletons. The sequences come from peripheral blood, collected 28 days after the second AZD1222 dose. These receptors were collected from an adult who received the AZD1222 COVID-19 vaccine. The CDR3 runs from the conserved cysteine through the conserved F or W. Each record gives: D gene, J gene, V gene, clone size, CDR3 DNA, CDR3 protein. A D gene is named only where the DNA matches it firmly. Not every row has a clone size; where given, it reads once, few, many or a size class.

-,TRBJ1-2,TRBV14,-,TGTGCCAGCAGTCGGGACCTGTACCCGTCGGATGGCTACACCTTC,CASSRDLYPSDGYTF
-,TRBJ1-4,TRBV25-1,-,TGTGCCAGCAGCCACCCCGGGGGCAAGAGGGAAAAACTGTTTTTT,CASSHPGGKREKLFF
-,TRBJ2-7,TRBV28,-,TGTGCCAGCAGTTCAATAACGTGGCAGTACTTC,CASSSITWQYF
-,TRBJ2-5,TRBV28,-,TGTGCCAGCACCCGGCAAGGTCTGGAGACCCAGTACTTC,CASTRQGLETQYF
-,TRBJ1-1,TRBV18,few,TGTGCCAGCTCACCATCTCAGCGCGAAGCTTTCTTT,CASSPSQREAFF
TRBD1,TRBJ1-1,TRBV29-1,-,TGCAGCGAGTGGGGCAGGGGGCAAAAAAGGTACACTGAAGCTTTCTTT,CSEWGRGQKRYTEAFF
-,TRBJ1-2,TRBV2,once,TGTGCCAGCAGGTTCCCCCCCCCGTCCGACTATGGCTACACCTTC,CASRFPPPSDYGYTF
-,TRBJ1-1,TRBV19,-,TGTGCCAGTTCCGGCAGGGAAGCTTTCTTT,CASSGREAFF
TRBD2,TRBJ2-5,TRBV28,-,TGTGCCAGCAGTCCGCGGGGGGCACCCGAAGAGACCCAGTACTTC,CASSPRGAPEETQYF
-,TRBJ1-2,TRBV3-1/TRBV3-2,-,TGTGCCAGCAGCCCCCTGGGTTCCTATGGCTACACCTTC,CASSPLGSYGYTF
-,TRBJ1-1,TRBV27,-,TGTGCCAGCAGTTTAACCGGGGACACTGAAGCTTTCTTT,CASSLTGDTEAFF
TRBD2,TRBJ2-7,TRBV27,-,TGTGCCAGCCGCAAGGGACTAGCACTCTCCTACGAGCAGTACTTC,CASRKGLALSYEQYF
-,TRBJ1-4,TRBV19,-,TGTGCCAGTAAGGGGCCTAATGAAAAACTGTTTTTT,CASKGPNEKLFF
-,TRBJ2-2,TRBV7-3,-,TGTGCCAGCAGCTTTGAGGGTTTCGGCACCGGGGAGCTGTTTTTT,CASSFEGFGTGELFF
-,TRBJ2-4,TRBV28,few,TGTGCCAGCAGTTTATTCGACTCTATAGCCAAAAACATTCAGTACTTC,CASSLFDSIAKNIQYF
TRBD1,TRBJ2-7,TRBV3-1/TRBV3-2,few,TGTGCCAGCAGACAGGGGGCTGTCAACGAGCAGTACTTC,CASRQGAVNEQYF
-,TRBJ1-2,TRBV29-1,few,TGCAGCGTTGAGGGGGGCCCGGATGGCTACACCTTC,CSVEGGPDGYTF
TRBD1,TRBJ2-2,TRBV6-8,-,TGTGCCAGCAGCAGGGACAGGGGAAATACCGGGGAGCTGTTTTTT,CASSRDRGNTGELFF
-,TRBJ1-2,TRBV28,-,TGTGCCAGCAGCACGATAGGTTCTAACTATGGCTACACCTTC,CASSTIGSNYGYTF
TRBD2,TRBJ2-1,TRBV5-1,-,TGCGCCAGCAGCTCATCCGGGACTAGCGGGAGTTGGTTCTTC,CASSSSGTSGSWFF
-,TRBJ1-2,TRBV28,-,TGTGCCAGCAGGGTACAGAACTATGGCTACACCTTC,CASRVQNYGYTF
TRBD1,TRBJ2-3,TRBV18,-,TGTGCCAGCTCACCCAGACAGGGGGCTTCCACAGATACGCAGTATTTT,CASSPRQGASTDTQYF
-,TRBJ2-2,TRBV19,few,TGTGCCAGTAGTATAGTTGGAAACACCGGGGAGCTGTTTTTT,CASSIVGNTGELFF
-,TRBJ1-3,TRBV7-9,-,TGTGCCAGCAGCGGGACTCCTGGAAACACCATATATTTT,CASSGTPGNTIYF
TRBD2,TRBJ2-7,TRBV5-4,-,TGTGCCAGCAGCCCTAGCGGGATGGACTCCTACGAGCAGTACTTC,CASSPSGMDSYEQYF
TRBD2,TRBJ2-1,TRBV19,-,TGTGCCAGTAGTATAGCTTCCGGACTAGCGGGATATAATGAGCAGTTCTTC,CASSIASGLAGYNEQFF
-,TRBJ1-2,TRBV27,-,TGTGCCAGCAGTTCGCCCCCATACTATGGCTACACCTTC,CASSSPPYYGYTF
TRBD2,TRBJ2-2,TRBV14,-,TGTGCCAGCAGCCACGATCTAGCGGGATATACCGGGGAGCTGTTTTTT,CASSHDLAGYTGELFF
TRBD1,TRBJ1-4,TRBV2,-,TGTGCCAGCAGTTTTCGGACAGGGACTAATGAAAAACTGTTTTTT,CASSFRTGTNEKLFF
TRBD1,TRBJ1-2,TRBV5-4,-,TGTGCCAGCAGCTTGGCGGGACAGGGTGGCTACACCTTC,CASSLAGQGGYTF
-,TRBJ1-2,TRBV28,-,TGTGCCAGCAAGACGGGACTCCGGTCCTATGGCTACACCTTC,CASKTGLRSYGYTF
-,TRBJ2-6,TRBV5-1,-,TGCGCCAGCAGCCCCCCATCTGGGGCCAACGTCCTGACTTTC,CASSPPSGANVLTF
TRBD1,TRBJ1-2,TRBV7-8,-,TGTGCCAGCAGCTATCAAAGACTAGGGGAGGGGCAGGGGGATGGCTACACCTTC,CASSYQRLGEGQGDGYTF
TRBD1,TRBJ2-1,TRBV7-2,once,TGTGCCAGCAGCTTTGCCCGGACAGGGGTCAATGAGCAGTTCTTC,CASSFARTGVNEQFF
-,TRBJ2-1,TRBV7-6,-,TGTGCCAGCAGCTCCGGGACCTTCATTGAGCAGTTCTTC,CASSSGTFIEQFF
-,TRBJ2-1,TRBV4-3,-,TGCGCCAGCAGCCAAGCCGAGGGGAATGAGCAGTTCTTC,CASSQAEGNEQFF
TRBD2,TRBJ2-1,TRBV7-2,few,TGTGCCAGCAGCTCCCGGACTAGCGGGAGGTTCAATGAGCAGTTCTTC,CASSSRTSGRFNEQFF
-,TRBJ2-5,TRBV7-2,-,TGTGCCAGCGGAGGCGGGGCCCAAGAGACCCAGTACTTC,CASGGGAQETQYF
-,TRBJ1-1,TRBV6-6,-,TGTGCCAGCAGATTTCAAGAGGGGACTGAAGCTTTCTTT,CASRFQEGTEAFF
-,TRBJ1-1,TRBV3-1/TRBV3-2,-,TGTGCCAGCAGCCAAACAGGGAACACTGAAGCTTTCTTT,CASSQTGNTEAFF
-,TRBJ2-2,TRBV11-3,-,TGTGCCAGCAGCTTAATAAGATCCTGGAACACCGGGGAGCTGTTTTTT,CASSLIRSWNTGELFF